This paragraph covers one TCR beta chain sequence. Antigen: not known. This specimen belongs to a study of OX40 agonist ivuxolimab in advanced cancers. Turning to the study itself: The diagnoses of dose-escalation patients were hepatocellular carcinoma, melanoma, renal cell or head and neck cancer. Partial responses were recorded for three patients, including one with hepatocellular carcinoma and two with cutaneous melanoma.

General study findings and limits: Average numbers of expanded clones were greater in CD8+ T cells than in CD4+. Within 6 weeks, CD4+ and CD8+ blood T cells expanded clonally at 0.1 to 3.0 mg/kg.

Only in-frame clones appear in the TCRdb table, and some are missing; sequencing was by immunoSEQ multiplex PCR. The sample has tens of thousands of clones; approximately 84% are singletons. The V and J ends lost 4 bases and 3 bases respectively, with 16 bases between them. This CDR3 spans 15 amino acids. CDR1 MNHNS and CDR2 SASEGT come from the germline V gene. This clonotype was sampled from an adult with an advanced solid tumor such as melanoma, head and neck, liver or kidney cancer. V gene TRBV6-1 combines with J gene TRBJ2-7, with D perhaps matching TRBD2 (5 bases). The sample was CD4+ or CD8+ T cells sorted from blood, taken in a trial of the OX40 agonist ivuxolimab. CDR3: CASSGKDSWDYEQYF. The CDR3 region has the DNA TGTGCCAGCAGTGGCAAGGACTCGTGGGACTACGAGCAGTACTTC.